This T cell receptor beta chain originates from a study of blood T cell repertoires in COVID-19. In the original workflow: Reference gene primer amplification gave nucleated cell count estimates. Method: immunoSEQ multiplex PCR; TCRdb's copy keeps in-frame clones and lacks some. V, J and clone size were drawn from that table, and D and trimming were deduced from the DNA. Among roughly 430,000 clones listed, around nine tenths were seen once. Cohort placement rested on clinical history that participants reported themselves. Contact with a PCR-confirmed or clinician-diagnosed COVID-19 case occurred within 2 weeks of entry. The clonotype originates from a woman under 30 who had been exposed to COVID-19. The sample taken for sequencing was PBMCs or T cells enriched from blood (not recorded which).

The CDR3 nucleotides are TGTGCCAGCAGCTTAGGTCACTCAACTAGCACAGATACGCAGTATTTT. It yields the protein CASSLGHSTSTDTQYF. The rearrangement uses TRBV7-2 and TRBJ2-3; D uncertain. Germline CDR1 and CDR2: SGHTA and FQGNSA. CDR3 length: 16 amino acids. The V end lost 1 base, the J end lost 0 bases, and 11 bases lay between the germline ends. Full variable domain (missing parts from reference TRBV7-2 and TRBJ2-3): GAGVSQSPSNKVTEKGKDVELRCDPISGHTALYWYRQSLGQGLEFLIYFQGNSAPDKSGLPSDRFSAERTGGSVSTLTIQRTQQEDSAVYLCASSLGHSTSTDTQYFGPGTRLTVL.